The TCR beta chain under discussion was sequenced for a study of CD8 T cells in ankylosing spondylitis. Notes on the study in general: A subset of motif variants has previously been described in the synovial fluid and blood of reactive arthritis. Characteristic of ankylosing spondylitis blood, it appeared, was a TCR beta motif comprising about 8 highly homologous variants. Reported data indicate significant enrichment of disease-linked clones within matched ankylosing spondylitis synovial fluid.

This clonotype was counted only a few times. Its antigen is still unknown. A read error may account for a junction end that differs from germline. Preparation of TCR beta libraries was done by quantitative 5'-RACE with molecular barcodes. From the 5' RACE reads, TCRdb called clonotypes with MiXCR, one entry per CDR3 protein. Seen here are a few hundred thousand distinct CDR3 sequences, 15% to 20% observed once, and the top ten hold under 45%. The origin of this receptor is a male donor with ankylosing spondylitis. Sequences were obtained from blood, either unsorted or a sorted T cell fraction (not recorded which).

The chain's CDR3 is CASSLEGPYNEQFF. The CDR3 DNA follows: TGTGCCAGCAGCTTAGAAGGGCCGTACAATGAGCAGTTCTTC. V is TRBV12-3 or TRBV12-4 and J is TRBJ2-1; D unresolved. The CDR3 spans 14 residues.